The present TCR beta chain was sequenced within a study of blood T cell repertoires in COVID-19 (TCRdb year 2020). Looking at the study overall: Samples covering the acute and convalescent phases of COVID-19 were provided by collaborators in the United States, Italy and Spain. The prospective study material was composed of cDNA or gDNA derived from T cells, B-cell-depleted T cells, or PBMCs. Deeply sampled blood TCRbeta repertoires from subjects exposed to, actively infected with, or recovered from COVID-19 were included in the dataset. The repertoires were released in a freely available public database meant as a resource for research on the immune response to SARS-CoV-2. Samples were obtained from the ongoing ImmuneRACE study (first 160 participants) and from over 1,000 subjects provided by 6 global collaborators. A de-identified subject ID, COVID-19 status, age in years and sex were almost always included in the sample metadata. HLA class I and class II types, where available, came from metadata supplied by the sample provider rather than from assay-based typing.

One collaborating source in Seattle enrolled patients during active infection and followed them longitudinally through the course of disease. Each collaborating institution followed its own protocols to collect whole blood in K2EDTA tubes. Collaborator samples were shipped for TCRbeta analysis as frozen whole blood, isolated PBMCs, or DNA extracted from either sample type. The immunoSEQ Assay, a bias-controlled multiplex PCR, was used to amplify TCRbeta CDR3 regions from genomic DNA. From the authors' description of their analysis: Nucleated cell counts per sample were estimated from amplification of reference gene primers within the assay. To quantify the absolute abundance of each unique TCRbeta CDR3 rearrangement, sequence reads were collapsed and filtered. For each sample, productive Simpson clonality was calculated as the square root of Simpson's diversity index over productive rearrangements. TCRdb took this table from immuneACCESS and kept in-frame rearrangements with V and J called. Such tables lack part of the clones; where checked against another copy, unresolved V genes explain under half of the gap, and the rest is unexplained. V, J and clone size were drawn from that table, and D and trimming were deduced from the DNA. This sample lists about 160,000 clones; approximately 92% were detected once. 13% of the sample rests with the top ten.

Ends trimmed: V by 3 bases, J by 2 bases; bases unmatched to a gene: 6. Inclusive of the bounding cysteine and phenylalanine, the CDR3 is 15 residues long. Only CDR3 DNA is held: 45 bases, read in frame from base 1. Looking up the germline V gene yields CDR1 SGHDN and CDR2 FVKESK. For this clone: Its antigen is unknown. No per-base quality is available; no much larger clone lies one base away.

What the research found in general, with its limitations: Clinical and demographic metadata were provided uncurated, with the amount varying by source and participant.

This TCR was sampled from a man between 18 and 29 years old with COVID-19, enrolled during active disease. The chain is assembled from TRBV14 and TRBJ2-7, with TRBD2 identical over 8 junction bases. The sample taken for sequencing was peripheral blood. In nucleotide form, the sequence is TGTGCCAGCAGCCACTACGGGACTAGGGCCTACGAGCAGTACTTC. Translated, it reads CASSHYGTRAYEQYF.